The 3 T cell receptor beta chains reported below all come from one sample, sequenced in a study of CD8 T cells in ankylosing spondylitis (dated by TCRdb to the late 2010s). Library construction relied on 5' RACE. Sequencing took place on an Illumina HiSeq 2500. TCRdb redid the processing of the public reads, applying fastp at Q25 and MiXCR, and retained in-frame beta chains. Identical CDR3 protein sequences are pooled into one entry, listed with their most common genes and DNA. Counted in this sample were 150,000 to 200,000 distinct CDR3 sequences; roughly 30% of them appeared once. The ten biggest clones cover 4.5% to 6% of the sample. The sequencing input was synovial fluid, either unsorted or a sorted T cell fraction (not recorded which). Receptors were obtained from a male donor with ankylosing spondylitis.

The chain uses TRBV2 and TRBJ1-4; D uncertain. CDR3 length: 13 residues. V was shortened by 7 bases and J by 8 bases, with 14 bases between the two germline ends. Germline values: CDR1 SNHLY, CDR2 FYNNEI. This CDR3 reads CASTLMRYEKLFF. Here the CDR3 DNA reads TGTGCCAGCACCTTGATGCGGTACGAAAAACTGTTTTTT.

The rearrangement joins TRBV20-1 to TRBJ1-1; D gene ambiguous. V dropped 1 base and J dropped 11 bases, with 14 bases sitting between them. The CDR3 sequence is 12 residues long. The germline gives CDR1 DFQATT, CDR2 SNEGSKA (reference sequence). CDR3 bases: TGCAGTGCTAGAGGGGCAGGAGGGTTGGCTTTCTTT. It translates to CSARGAGGLAFF.

There are a few counts of this clonotype. This chain uses TRBV20-1 with TRBJ1-2, with D perhaps TRBD1 (6 bases). The CDR3 contains 13 residues. From germline, CDR1 is DFQATT and CDR2 SNEGSKA (reference sequence). Trimming removed 6 bases from V and 0 bases from J, with 11 bases in between. The chain's CDR3 is CSAQQGANYGYTF. The DNA for the CDR3 is TGCAGTGCACAACAGGGAGCTAACTATGGCTACACCTTC.